These 16 T cell receptor beta chains came from one sample sequenced in a study of immune heterogeneity within non-small cell lung tumors. Template was bulk tumor genomic DNA, 600 to 650 ng per sample. Far-apart biopsies, several per primary tumor, were taken during surgery. Curative surgery was performed on patients who had untreated, newly diagnosed non-small cell lung cancer. Amplification of the TCR beta CDR3 was achieved through multiplex PCR with 32 V and 13 J primers. TCRdb called the multiplex PCR reads again in MiXCR, with one record for every CDR3 protein. The table records around 23,000 distinct CDR3 sequences, around a quarter of them present only once. Sequenced input: lung tumor tissue. All receptors come from a man aged 35 to 55 with non-small cell lung cancer.

This clonotype has a count of ten or more. This chain uses TRBV12-3 or TRBV12-4 with TRBJ2-7; 9 bases are shared with TRBD1. The CDR3 is 14 residues long. Germline trimming cut 3 bases from V and 5 bases from J; bases unmatched to any gene: 5. This chain's CDR3 is CASSFGTGSNEQYF. In nucleotides, the CDR3 is TGTGCCAGCAGTTTCGGGACAGGGAGCAACGAGCAGTACTTC.

A remark on this clonotype: This may stem from a read error, because a much larger clone lies one nucleotide away. The V and J genes are TRBV12-3 or TRBV12-4 and TRBJ2-3; the match to TRBD1 covers 9 bases. Losses at the gene ends were 5 bases for V and 9 bases for J; bases not matched to a gene: 15. The CDR3 has 16 amino acids. Here the CDR3 reads CASSRQQGARGETQYF. CDR3 nucleotide sequence: TGTGCCAGCAGTCGGCAACAGGGGGCTCGGGGGGAAACGCAGTATTTT.

On this clonotype itself: A read error may explain this, as a much larger clone is one base away. The V gene is TRBV2, the J gene TRBJ1-3; D is possibly TRBD1 (5 bases). The CDR3 loop spans 15 amino acids. Germline lookup yields CDR1 SNHLY and CDR2 FYNNEI. CDR3 amino acids: CASSDRATSGKTIYF. The CDR3, as DNA: TGTGCCAGCAGTGACAGGGCGACCTCTGGAAAAACCATATATTTT.

Remarks on this clonotype: Mismatch with germline at one junction end may stem from a read error. The gene calls are TRBV6-1 and TRBJ1-1, with 8 bases that match TRBD1. The germline gives CDR1 MNHNS, CDR2 SASEGT. The CDR3 is made up of 15 amino acids. CDR3 in DNA: TGTGACAGCACCCCTGCCGGACAGGGCCGCACTGAAGCTTTCTTT. Its protein is CDSTPAGQGRTEAFF.

The V and J genes are TRBV14 and TRBJ2-7; D is possibly TRBD2 (5 bases). This CDR3 is built from 13 residues. Trimming removed 8 bases from V and 7 bases from J, with 18 bases in between. Germline loops: CDR1 SGHDN, CDR2 FVKESK. CDR3 coding DNA: TGTGCCAGCTCTAGCAGAACTCCCTGGGAGCAGTACTTC. Residues: CASSSRTPWEQYF.

A note on this clonotype: Possible read error: a much larger clone is one base away. V gene TRBV7-8 combines with J gene TRBJ1-2; 9 nucleotides match TRBD1. This CDR3 region has 16 residues. Germline V gene data show CDR1 as SGHVS and CDR2 as FQNEAQ. In DNA form, the CDR3 reads TGTGCCAACAGCTTCTCCGGGACAGGGTCAAACTATGGCTACACCTTC. It translates to CANSFSGTGSNYGYTF.

About this clonotype: It may be a read error: a sequence one base away is much more abundant. CDR3 DNA: TGCGCCAGCAGCCAAGATTTAAGCGGCGCCAAGGCACCCCTCCACTTT. Translating gives CASSQDLSGAKAPLHF. The rearrangement uses TRBV4-1 and TRBJ1-6; no reliable D call. Germline lookup yields CDR1 MGHRA and CDR2 YSYEKL. This CDR3 has 16 amino acids. The V gene lost 0 bases and the J gene lost 11 bases, with 17 bases spanning the gap.

The chain is built from TRBV10-1 and TRBJ2-7, with 7 bases identical to TRBD2. This CDR3 is 13 amino acids long. From germline, CDR1 is WNHNN and CDR2 SYGVQD (reference sequence). Losses at the gene ends were 6 bases for V and 3 bases for J; bases not matched to a gene: 5. The CDR3 nucleotides read TGCGCCAGCAGCCGGGGAGGGAACTACGAGCAGTACTTC. It encodes CASSRGGNYEQYF.

Comment on this clonotype: It may be a read error: a sequence one base away is much more abundant. V gene TRBV6-1 combines with J gene TRBJ1-1; D is unresolved. Germline lookup yields CDR1 MNHNS and CDR2 SASEGT. V was shortened by 2 bases and J by 9 bases, with 13 bases between the two germline ends. The CDR3 is 13 residues long. The CDR3 protein is CASSERQITQAFF. CDR3 in DNA: TGTGCCAGCAGTGAACGGCAGATTACTCAAGCTTTCTTT.

The gene calls are TRBV12-5 and TRBJ2-2; 9 bases align to TRBD1. The germline gives CDR1 LGHNT, CDR2 FRNRAP. V gave up 5 bases and J gave up 6 bases; unmatched junction bases: 7. The CDR3 consists of 15 residues. The CDR3 is CASGDDRGVPGELFF. CDR3 bases: TGTGCTAGTGGTGACGACAGGGGGGTCCCCGGGGAGCTGTTTTTT.

A note on this clonotype: This may be a read error: a much more frequent sequence differs by one nucleotide. The chain uses TRBV20-1 and TRBJ2-3, with D unclear. The CDR3 extends over 13 amino acids. Germline loops: CDR1 DFQATT, CDR2 SNEGSKA (reference sequence). The CDR3 protein is CSAPRMGTDTEYF. As DNA, the CDR3 is TGCAGTGCTCCTAGAATGGGCACAGATACGGAGTATTTT.

This clonotype was found many times. V gene TRBV20-1 combines with J gene TRBJ2-1; D possibly corresponds to TRBD2 (6 bases). The CDR3 contains 15 residues. Germline V lookup: CDR1 DFQATT, CDR2 SNEGSKA (reference sequence). V was trimmed by 5 bases and J by 0 bases, leaving 14 bases between them. The CDR3 sequence is CSAAGSGSSYNEQFF. In DNA, the CDR3 is TGCAGTGCTGCGGGAAGCGGCAGCTCCTACAATGAGCAGTTCTTC.

Of note for this clonotype: A much larger clone differs by one base, so this may be a read error. The chain uses TRBV10-3 and TRBJ2-7, with 13 bases that match TRBD2. V trimming: 4 bases; J trimming: 2 bases; junction bases outside the gene matches: 8. The CDR3 runs 17 residues. The germline CDR1 and CDR2 sequences are ENHRY and SYGVKD. The CDR3 sequence: CAISVRTSGSTTYEQYF. The CDR3 DNA reads as TGTGCCATCAGTGTAAGGACTAGCGGGAGTACCACCTACGAGCAGTACTTC.

This clonotype came up a few times. V and J are TRBV20-1 and TRBJ2-1; 7 bases line up with TRBD2. Trimming cost V 4 bases and J 5 bases; bases outside gene matches: 2. There are 12 residues in the CDR3. CDR1 is DFQATT and CDR2 is SNEGSKA in the germline V gene (reference sequence). The CDR3 sequence: CSATSGDNEQFF. The DNA of the CDR3 is TGCAGTGCTACGAGCGGGGACAATGAGCAGTTCTTC.

This clonotype was seen only once. This sequence may be a read error, since a much larger clone differs from it by one base. This rearrangement joins TRBV20-1 to TRBJ2-1, with D perhaps matching TRBD2 (5 bases). The CDR3 consists of 11 residues. With 5 bases removed from V and 6 bases from J, the gap between germline ends came to 8 bases. Germline loops: CDR1 DFQATT, CDR2 SNEGSKA (reference sequence). Here the CDR3 reads CSARRSNEQFF. The DNA for the CDR3 is TGCAGTGCTCGGAGGTCCAATGAGCAGTTCTTC.

On this clonotype: Being one base from a much bigger clone, this may be a read error. The chain links TRBV12-3 or TRBV12-4 to TRBJ1-6, with D hard to call. V was pared by 2 bases and J by 11 bases, with 13 bases between. CDR3 size: 14 residues. CDR3 protein: CASSLRQANPPLHF. In DNA, the CDR3 is TGTGCCAGCAGTTTAAGGCAGGCAAATCCACCCCTCCACTTT.